One and the same sample provided the 14 T cell receptor beta chains below, sequenced in a study of cytomegalovirus exposure and HLA in healthy donors. PCR was performed using 60 Vbeta and 13 Jbeta primers. Some clones are missing from TCRdb's copy, which holds only in-frame ones; the method was immunoSEQ multiplex PCR. The table has 210,000 or so clones, 75% to 80% seen once. What was sequenced was PBMCs. The origin of the receptors is a man in his late teens or twenties in good health and CMV-seronegative.

This clone was observed a few times. J is TRBJ1-4 and V is TRBV19, with TRBD1 as a possible D gene (6 bases). Germline assignment: CDR1 LNHDA and CDR2 SQIVND (reference sequence). Between the trimmed V and J ends, which lost 7 bases and 5 bases, there was a span of 17 bases. The CDR3 is 15 amino acids. The CDR3 reads CASTSYRDENEKLFF. The CDR3 DNA is TGTGCCAGTACCTCTTACAGGGATGAAAATGAAAAACTGTTTTTT.

This chain connects TRBV30 to TRBJ2-1, with TRBD2 matching over 12 bases. Trimming cost V 4 bases and J 10 bases; bases outside gene matches: 2. The CDR3 has 12 amino acids. Germline loops: CDR1 GTSNPN, CDR2 SVGIG (reference sequence). This CDR3 is CAWTSGGGEQFF. The CDR3 DNA follows: TGTGCCTGGACTAGCGGGGGGGGAGAGCAGTTCTTC. The whole variable domain, filled in from reference TRBV30 and TRBJ2-1, reads SQTIHQWPATLVQPVGSPLSLECTVEGTSNPNLYWYRQAAGRGLQLLFYSVGIGQISSEVPQNLSASRPQDRQFILSSKKLLLSDSGFYLCAWTSGGGEQFFGPGTRLTVL.

The chain uses TRBV7-3 and TRBJ2-1; 15 bases match TRBD2. The CDR3 has 17 amino acids. Germline-derived CDR1 and CDR2 are SGHTA and FQGTGA. Trimming took 4 bases from V and 6 from J; bases not matched to a gene: 7. CDR3 residues: CASSSGLAGGPGNEQFF. The CDR3 bases are TGTGCCAGCAGCTCAGGACTAGCGGGAGGGCCGGGCAATGAGCAGTTCTTC.

This rearrangement joins TRBV10-2 to TRBJ2-1, with 14 bases matching TRBD2. The CDR3 loop spans 17 amino acids. Germline CDR1 WSHSY, CDR2 SAAADI. V was pared by 7 bases and J by 0 bases, with 5 bases of the junction left unmatched. The CDR3 DNA follows: TGCGCCAGCAAGGGACTAGCGGGAGAAACCTCCTACAATGAGCAGTTCTTC. Amino acid sequence: CASKGLAGETSYNEQFF.

J is TRBJ1-1 and V is TRBV4-3, with D perhaps TRBD1 (6 bases). The V end was cut by 2 bases, the J end by 4 bases, with 14 bases between. The CDR3 is 15 residues long. Germline V CDR1 and CDR2: LGHNA, YSLEER. CDR3 sequence: CASSQTAGRGTEAFF. The CDR3 coding sequence is TGCGCCAGCAGCCAAACTGCAGGCAGGGGCACTGAAGCTTTCTTT.

The rearrangement uses TRBV11-2 and TRBJ2-2; unclear D gene. CDR1 is SGHAT and CDR2 is FQNNGV in the germline V gene. Between the trimmed V and J ends, which lost 5 bases and 7 bases, there was a span of 23 bases. The CDR3 is 17 residues long. The CDR3 nucleotides are TGTGCCAGCAGCCCCATATTGGTTATCTCTAAGATCGGGGAGCTGTTTTTT. Residues: CASSPILVISKIGELFF. Drawing the rest from reference TRBV11-2 and TRBJ2-2, the complete variable domain is EAGVAQSPRYKIIEKRQSVAFWCNPISGHATLYWYQQILGQGPKLLIQFQNNGVVDDSQLPKDRFSAERLKGVDSTLKIQPAKLEDSAVYLCASSPILVISKIGELFFGEGSRLTVL.

The chain combines TRBV27 with TRBJ2-2; D is perhaps TRBD2 (5 bases). The CDR3 runs 13 residues. V was clipped by 9 bases and J by 5 bases, with 13 bases between them. Germline CDR1 reads MNHEY; CDR2 reads SMNVEV (reference sequence). CDR3 DNA: TGTGCCAGTTCTAGTGGGAGTACCGGGGAGCTGTTTTTT. It specifies CASSSGSTGELFF.

The chain joins TRBV7-9 to TRBJ2-1; 10 nucleotides align to TRBD2. The CDR3 covers 15 residues. Losses at the gene ends were 5 bases for V and 1 base for J; bases not matched to a gene: 2. Per germline, CDR1 SEHNR and CDR2 FQNEAQ (reference sequence). Written as DNA, the CDR3 is TGTGCCAGCAGCCGGACTAGCGGTTCCTACAATGAGCAGTTCTTC. This encodes CASSRTSGSYNEQFF.

This clone was found a few times. The chain recombines TRBV28 with TRBJ1-1; D is unclear. Per germline, CDR1 MDHEN and CDR2 SYDVKM. The CDR3 runs to 14 residues. V lost 3 bases to trimming and J lost 4 bases, with 12 bases between them. The CDR3 DNA sequence: TGTGCCAGCAGTTTTCTGATAGGGAGCACTGAAGCTTTCTTT. Its protein product is CASSFLIGSTEAFF. The variable domain in full, completed from reference TRBV28 and TRBJ1-1, reads DVKVTQSSRYLVKRTGEKVFLECVQDMDHENMFWYRQDPGLGLRLIYFSYDVKMKEKGDIPEGYSVSREKKERFSLILESASTNQTSMYLCASSFLIGSTEAFFGQGTRLTVV.

The chain combines TRBV28 with TRBJ1-1; D is undetermined. CDR3 length: 14 amino acids. The ends were cut back, 1 base at V and 2 bases at J, with 8 bases in the middle. CDR1 and CDR2 (germline): MDHEN, SYDVKM. In nucleotides, the CDR3 is TGTGCCAGCAGTTTATATGCAGTTAACACTGAAGCTTTCTTT. Protein: CASSLYAVNTEAFF.

This clone was detected only a few times. This sequence joins TRBV4-3 and TRBJ2-7; 10 bases line up with TRBD2. Germline V lookup: CDR1 LGHNA, CDR2 YSLEER. This CDR3 comprises 15 residues. The J segment lost 7 bases and the V segment lost 3 bases, leaving 9 bases of the junction unmatched. The CDR3 nucleotides read TGCGCCAGCAGCCATAATCTAGCGGGGGTAGATGAGCAGTACTTC. Residues: CASSHNLAGVDEQYF.

The chain carries TRBV7-8 and TRBJ1-2; no clear D. The germline V gene has CDR1 SGHVS and CDR2 FQNEAQ. The germline V and J ends were trimmed by 1 base and 4 bases, with 13 bases remaining between them. This CDR3 is built from 15 residues. The CDR3 DNA sequence: TGTGCCAGCAGCTTAGAGGCAGGTTCCCCCTATGGCTACACCTTC. It is translated as CASSLEAGSPYGYTF. The entire variable domain, with the rest obtained from reference TRBV7-8 and TRBJ1-2, is as follows: GAGVSQSPRYKVAKRGQDVALRCDPISGHVSLFWYQQALGQGPEFLTYFQNEAQLDKSGLPSDRFFAERPEGSVSTLKIQRTQQEDSAVYLCASSLEAGSPYGYTFGSGTRLTVV.

The genes are TRBV28 and TRBJ2-1; 8 bases agree with TRBD2. This CDR3 is 16 amino acids long. V gave up 4 bases and J gave up 1 base; unmatched junction bases: 6. Germline CDR1 is MDHEN and CDR2 is SYDVKM. The CDR3 region has the DNA TGTGCCAGCAGTTACGCGGGAGGCGGGTCCTACAATGAGCAGTTCTTC. This encodes CASSYAGGGSYNEQFF.

The chain joins TRBV5-1 to TRBJ2-7, with 8 bases matching TRBD1. The CDR3 has 14 residues. Trimming cost V 6 bases and J 3 bases; bases outside gene matches: 8. Germline V lookup: CDR1 SGHRS, CDR2 YFSETQ. The CDR3 DNA sequence: TGCGCCAGCACTGACAGGGGAGGAGGCTACGAGCAGTACTTC. Encoded protein: CASTDRGGGYEQYF.